Sequencing of this T cell receptor beta chain was carried out in a study of shared clonotypes between healthy human individuals. Assay execution proceeded at the deep level. In replicate PCRs of sorted subsets, about 190 ng DNA, approximately 32,000 T cell genomes, was used. The table came from immunoSEQ multiplex PCR; TCRdb's copy has only in-frame clones and leaves some out. This table has roughly 700,000 clones, approximately 79% appearing once. CDR1 MDHEN and CDR2 SYDVKM come from the germline V gene. Trimming shortened V by 6 bases and J by 4 bases, and 12 bases separated the two germline ends. The CDR3 extends over 13 amino acids.

The receptor's source is a woman in her 30s in good health. Sequencing was carried out using memory CD4+ T cells sorted from blood. The subset was: CD45RA-negative fraction. The chain has TRBV28 and TRBJ1-2; D unresolved. The DNA for the CDR3 is TGTGCCAGCAGCTCTGGAGTGGTCTATGGCTACACCTTC. Protein: CASSSGVVYGYTF.